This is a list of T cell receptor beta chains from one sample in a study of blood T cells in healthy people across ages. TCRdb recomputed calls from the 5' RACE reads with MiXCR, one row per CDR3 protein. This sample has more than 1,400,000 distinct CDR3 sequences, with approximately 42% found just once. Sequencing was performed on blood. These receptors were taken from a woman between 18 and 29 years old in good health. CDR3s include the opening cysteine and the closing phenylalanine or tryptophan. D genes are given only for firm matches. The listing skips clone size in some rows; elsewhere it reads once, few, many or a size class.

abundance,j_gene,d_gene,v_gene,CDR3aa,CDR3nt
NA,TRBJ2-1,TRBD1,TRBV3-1,CASSPPGQAREDDGQFF,TGTGCCAGCAGCCCTCCAGGACAGGCCCGAGAGGATGACGGGCAGTTCTTC
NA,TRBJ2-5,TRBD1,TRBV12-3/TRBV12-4,CASSLSAGGGEQYF,TGTGCCAGCAGTTTATCCGCAGGGGGTGGTGAGCAGTACTTC
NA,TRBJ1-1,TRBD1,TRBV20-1,CSARGQQGMNTEASF,TGCAGTGCTAGAGGGCAACAGGGGATGAACACTGAAGCTTCCTTT
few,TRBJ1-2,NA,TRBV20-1,CSARDLRYAGYTF,TGCAGTGCTAGAGATTTGAGATATGCTGGCTACACCTTC
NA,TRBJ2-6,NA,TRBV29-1,CSALTPSSGANVLTF,TGCAGCGCTCTGACTCCTAGCTCTGGGGCCAACGTCCTGACTTTC
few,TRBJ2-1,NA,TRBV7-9,CASSLAGPYQQFF,TGTGCCAGCAGCTTAGCGGGGCCCTATCAGCAGTTCTTC
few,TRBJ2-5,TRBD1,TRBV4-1,CASRNHQGAGQETQYF,TGCGCCAGCAGAAACCACCAGGGGGCCGGCCAAGAGACCCAGTACTTC
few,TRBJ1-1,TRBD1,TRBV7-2,CASSSDRGYAEAFF,TGTGCCAGCAGCTCCGACAGGGGATATGCTGAAGCTTTCTTT
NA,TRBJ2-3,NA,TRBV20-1,CSAKRDSFRRASDTQYF,TGCAGTGCTAAGAGAGACTCGTTTCGTCGAGCATCAGATACGCAGTATTTT
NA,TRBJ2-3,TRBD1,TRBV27,CASRRTGGVNTQYF,TGTGCCAGCAGGCGTACAGGGGGCGTAAATACGCAGTATTTT
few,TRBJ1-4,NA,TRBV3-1,CASSQPHSGRANEKLFF,TGTGCCAGCAGCCAACCGCACTCGGGACGGGCAAATGAAAAACTGTTTTTT
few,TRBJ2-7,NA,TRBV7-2,CASSLAAPPPPYEQYF,TGTGCCAGCAGCTTAGCTGCTCCCCCTCCCCCCTACGAGCAGTACTTC
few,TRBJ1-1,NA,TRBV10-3,CAISDHTGSNTEAFF,TGTGCCATCAGTGATCATACAGGGTCGAACACTGAAGCTTTCTTT
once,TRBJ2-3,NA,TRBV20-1,CSAGGTGSTDTQYF,TGCAGTGCCGGCGGGACTGGTAGCACAGATACGCAGTATTTT
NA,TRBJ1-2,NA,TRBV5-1,CASSGGVQGTYGYTF,TGCGCCAGCAGCGGGGGGGTACAGGGAACCTATGGCTACACCTTC
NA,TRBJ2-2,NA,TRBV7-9,CASSLALTGELFF,TGTGCCAGCAGCCTTGCCCTCACCGGGGAGCTGTTTTTT
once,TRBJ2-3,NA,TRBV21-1,CATVSGTRVSHTDTQYF,TGTGCCACTGTTTCCGGGACAAGGGTGTCCCACACAGATACGCAGTATTTT
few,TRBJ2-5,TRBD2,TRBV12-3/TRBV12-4,CASSPRTSGRETQYF,TGTGCCAGCAGTCCCCGGACTAGCGGGCGAGAGACCCAGTACTTC
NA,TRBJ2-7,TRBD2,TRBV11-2,CASMSSGSSGYEQYF,TGTGCCAGCATGTCTAGCGGGAGTTCGGGCTACGAGCAGTACTTC
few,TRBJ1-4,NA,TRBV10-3,CAISESTTARNEKLFF,TGTGCCATCAGTGAGTCGACGACGGCTCGCAATGAAAAACTGTTTTTT
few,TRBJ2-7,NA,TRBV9,CASSVEGLPYEQYF,TGTGCCAGCAGCGTAGAGGGGCTGCCCTACGAGCAGTACTTC
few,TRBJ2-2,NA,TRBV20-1,CSARGGPTGELFF,TGCAGTGCTAGGGGCGGTCCCACCGGGGAGCTGTTTTTT
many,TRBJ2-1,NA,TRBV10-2,CASRQYNEQFF,TGTGCCAGCAGACAGTACAATGAGCAGTTCTTC
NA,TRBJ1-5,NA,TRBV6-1,CASSETPRGHQPQHF,TGTGCCAGCAGTGAAACGCCCCGCGGACATCAGCCCCAGCATTTT
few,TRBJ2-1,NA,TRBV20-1,CSARGGPMDYNEQFF,TGCAGTGCTAGAGGTGGGCCTATGGACTACAATGAGCAGTTCTTC
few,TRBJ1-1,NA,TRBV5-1,CASSLAGQLMNTEAFF,TGCGCCAGCAGCTTGGCCGGGCAGCTAATGAACACTGAAGCTTTCTTT
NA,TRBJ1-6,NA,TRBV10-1,CASSEVESSYNSPLHF,TGCGCCAGCAGTGAGGTGGAGTCCTCCTATAATTCACCCCTCCACTTT
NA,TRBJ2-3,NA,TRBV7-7,CASSSGASSPPTDTQYF,TGTGCTAGCAGCTCCGGGGCCAGTTCCCCACCCACAGATACGCAGTATTTT
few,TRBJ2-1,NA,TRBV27,CASSPGSWSLNEQFF,TGTGCCAGCAGCCCAGGGTCGTGGTCCCTCAATGAGCAGTTCTTC
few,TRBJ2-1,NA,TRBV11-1,CASGASLYNEQFF,TGTGCCAGCGGGGCTAGCCTCTACAATGAGCAGTTCTTC
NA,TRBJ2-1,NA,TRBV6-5,CATQLRLSSAYNEQFF,TGTGCCACCCAACTCCGACTCTCATCGGCCTACAATGAGCAGTTCTTC
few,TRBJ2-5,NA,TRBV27,CASSLWGFQETQYF,TGTGCCAGCAGTTTATGGGGATTCCAAGAGACCCAGTACTTC
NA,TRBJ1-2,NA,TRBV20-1,CRAQPETIGYGYTF,TGCAGGGCACAACCCGAGACAATCGGCTATGGCTACACCTTC
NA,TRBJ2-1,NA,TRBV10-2,CASIGRGDYNEQFF,TGCGCCAGCATTGGGCGGGGTGACTACAATGAGCAGTTCTTC
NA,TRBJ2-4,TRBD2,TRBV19,CASSRGGGKNIQYF,TGTGCCAGTAGCCGGGGGGGCGGCAAAAACATTCAGTACTTC
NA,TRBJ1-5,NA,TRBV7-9,CASSVEGADQPQHF,TGTGCCAGCAGCGTAGAGGGCGCCGATCAGCCCCAGCATTTT
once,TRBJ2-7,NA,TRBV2,CASKAAAYEQYF,TGTGCCAGCAAGGCAGCAGCCTACGAGCAGTACTTC
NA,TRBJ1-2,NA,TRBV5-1,CASSSSLGEAGYTF,TGCGCCAGCAGCTCCTCTCTCGGGGAAGCTGGCTACACCTTC
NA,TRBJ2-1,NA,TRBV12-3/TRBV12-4,CASSGEPLRPFF,TGTGCCAGCAGTGGGGAGCCCCTACGACCGTTCTTC
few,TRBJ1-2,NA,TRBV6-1,CASTVRGNYGYTF,TGTGCCAGCACCGTCAGGGGTAACTATGGCTACACCTTC
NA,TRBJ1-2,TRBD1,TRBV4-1,CASSQGQGTGGLLDYGYTF,TGCGCCAGCAGCCAAGGGCAAGGGACAGGGGGCCTTCTTGACTATGGCTACACCTTC
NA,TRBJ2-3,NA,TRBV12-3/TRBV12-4,CATKGDPDTQYF,TGTGCCACCAAGGGGGATCCAGATACGCAGTATTTT
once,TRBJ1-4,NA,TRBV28,CASTGGGLFSTNEKLFF,TGTGCCAGCACCGGCGGTGGGTTATTTTCAACTAATGAAAAACTGTTTTTT